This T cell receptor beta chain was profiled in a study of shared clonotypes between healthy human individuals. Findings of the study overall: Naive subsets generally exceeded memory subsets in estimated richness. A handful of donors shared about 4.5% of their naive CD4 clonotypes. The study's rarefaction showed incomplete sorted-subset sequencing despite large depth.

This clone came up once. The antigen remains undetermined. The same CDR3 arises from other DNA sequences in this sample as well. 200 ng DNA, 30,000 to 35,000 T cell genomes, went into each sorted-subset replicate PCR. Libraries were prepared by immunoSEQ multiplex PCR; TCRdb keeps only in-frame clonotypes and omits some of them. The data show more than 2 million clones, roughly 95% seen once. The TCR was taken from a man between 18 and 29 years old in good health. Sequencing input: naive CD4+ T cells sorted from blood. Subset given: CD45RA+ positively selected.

The CDR3 region is CASSRGDSNQPQHF. In DNA form, the CDR3 reads TGTGCCAGCAGCCGGGGGGATAGCAATCAGCCCCAGCATTTT. The chain carries TRBV7-9 and TRBJ1-5; TRBD1 might be the D (5 bases). Germline assignment: CDR1 SEHNR and CDR2 FQNEAQ (reference sequence). The CDR3 totals 14 residues. Trimming left V 5 bases short and J 0 bases short, with 8 bases between.